The clone carrying this T cell receptor (beta chain) was counted a few times. What it binds is unknown. Likely unrecorded immune exposures existed in these nominally healthy donors. The PCR contained 60 Vbeta and 13 Jbeta primers. Generated by immunoSEQ multiplex PCR, the TCRdb table keeps only in-frame clones and is missing some. This sample has about 160,000 clones, with about 75% found just once. This specimen comes from a study of cytomegalovirus exposure and HLA in healthy donors. V shed 1 base and J shed 8 bases, with 9 bases lying between them. The CDR3 is 13 amino acids. Germline V lookup: CDR1 SGHTA, CDR2 FQGTGA. Whole-study findings and limits: The analysis excluded some indistinguishable V segments, including TRBV6-2 and TRBV6-3.

Sequenced input: PBMCs. The chain has TRBV7-3 and TRBJ1-3, with a tentative D call TRBD1 (6 bases). This TCR derives from a man between 18 and 29 years old in good health and CMV-seropositive. The CDR3 DNA reads TGTGCCAGCAGCTTAAGCAGGGGAGACACCATATATTTT. Its translation: CASSLSRGDTIYF.